Listed below are T cell receptor beta chains from one sample, sequenced in a study of breast tumors, draining lymph nodes, adjacent tissues. TCRdb reprocessed the multiplex PCR reads via MiXCR and lists one record per CDR3 protein. The sample records 150,000 to 200,000 distinct CDR3 sequences, roughly 30% being singletons. Sequenced input: axillary lymph node tissue. The receptor set was obtained from a female donor with breast cancer. Some clones in this sample may be carry-over from other donors' samples. The CDR3 runs from the conserved cysteine through the conserved F or W. Fields, in order: clone size, D gene, J gene, V gene, CDR3 protein, CDR3 DNA. The D gene is left open where the match is weak. Only part of the rows carry a size: once, few, many, or a class if the clone is expanded.

clone size: -; D gene: -; J gene: TRBJ1-2; V gene: TRBV25-1; CDR3 protein: CASSARTQGALAGYTF; CDR3 DNA: TGTGCCAGCAGTGCTAGAACTCAGGGCGCTTTGGCTGGCTACACCTTC
clone size: -; D gene: -; J gene: TRBJ1-3; V gene: TRBV10-3; CDR3 protein: CAIGIRGNTIYF; CDR3 DNA: TGTGCCATCGGGATAAGGGGAAACACCATATATTTT
clone size: many; D gene: -; J gene: TRBJ2-6; V gene: TRBV12-3/TRBV12-4; CDR3 protein: CASVQLSAGANVLTF; CDR3 DNA: TGTGCCAGTGTTCAGTTGAGTGCTGGGGCCAACGTCCTGACTTTC
clone size: many; D gene: -; J gene: TRBJ1-2; V gene: TRBV6-6; CDR3 protein: CASRLRKGRTSIYGYTF; CDR3 DNA: TGTGCCAGCAGACTAAGGAAGGGTCGGACCTCTATCTATGGCTACACCTTC
clone size: -; D gene: -; J gene: TRBJ1-4; V gene: TRBV6-4; CDR3 protein: CASSSHKTGDEKLFF; CDR3 DNA: TGTGCCAGCAGTTCCCACAAGACTGGGGATGAAAAACTGTTTTTT
clone size: -; D gene: TRBD2; J gene: TRBJ2-3; V gene: TRBV18; CDR3 protein: CASSPPLAGGTDTQYF; CDR3 DNA: TGTGCCAGCTCACCACCCCTAGCGGGAGGTACAGATACGCAGTATTTT
clone size: many; D gene: -; J gene: TRBJ2-2; V gene: TRBV7-9; CDR3 protein: CASSLTFNTGELFF; CDR3 DNA: TGTGCCAGCAGCCTAACGTTTAACACCGGGGAGCTGTTTTTT
clone size: many; D gene: -; J gene: TRBJ2-6; V gene: TRBV6-4; CDR3 protein: CASSESGKGLAGANVLTF; CDR3 DNA: TGTGCCAGCAGTGAGTCGGGAAAAGGGTTGGCTGGGGCCAACGTCCTGACTTTC
clone size: few; D gene: -; J gene: TRBJ2-6; V gene: TRBV6-5; CDR3 protein: CASSHSRGTGANVLTF; CDR3 DNA: TGTGCCAGCAGTCACTCGAGGGGGACTGGGGCCAACGTCCTGACTTTC
clone size: -; D gene: TRBD2; J gene: TRBJ2-3; V gene: TRBV7-9; CDR3 protein: CASSLRAGPNEQYF; CDR3 DNA: TGTGCCAGCAGCTTAAGAGCGGGGCCAAATGAGCAGTATTTT
clone size: -; D gene: -; J gene: TRBJ1-4; V gene: TRBV29-1; CDR3 protein: CSVEFSGSTNEKLFF; CDR3 DNA: TGCAGCGTTGAATTCAGCGGGAGCACTAATGAAAAACTGTTTTTT
clone size: many; D gene: -; J gene: TRBJ2-6; V gene: TRBV19; CDR3 protein: CASSHQGTGANVLTF; CDR3 DNA: TGTGCCAGTAGTCACCAGGGTACCGGGGCCAACGTCCTGACTTTC
clone size: many; D gene: -; J gene: TRBJ2-6; V gene: TRBV19; CDR3 protein: CASSMEYGNSPAGANVLTF; CDR3 DNA: TGTGCCAGTAGTATGGAGTATGGGAACAGTCCGGCTGGGGCCAACGTCCTGACTTTC
clone size: many; D gene: TRBD1; J gene: TRBJ1-2; V gene: TRBV7-2; CDR3 protein: CASSFMTGYGYTF; CDR3 DNA: TGTGCCAGCAGCTTTATGACAGGGTATGGCTACACCTTC
clone size: many; D gene: -; J gene: TRBJ2-5; V gene: TRBV12-3/TRBV12-4; CDR3 protein: CASSLRRGRQETQYF; CDR3 DNA: TGTGCCAGCAGTTTAAGGAGAGGCCGCCAAGAGACCCAGTACTTC
clone size: many; D gene: -; J gene: TRBJ2-2; V gene: TRBV7-7; CDR3 protein: CASSLGSSNTGELFF; CDR3 DNA: TGTGCTAGCAGCTTAGGCTCTTCAAACACCGGGGAGCTGTTTTTT
clone size: many; D gene: TRBD2; J gene: TRBJ2-1; V gene: TRBV4-2; CDR3 protein: CASSQDWGLDNEQFF; CDR3 DNA: TGTGCCAGCAGCCAAGATTGGGGACTAGATAATGAGCAGTTCTTC
clone size: many; D gene: -; J gene: TRBJ1-4; V gene: TRBV7-9; CDR3 protein: CASSLWSRANEKLFF; CDR3 DNA: TGTGCCAGCAGCTTATGGTCACGGGCTAATGAAAAACTGTTTTTT
clone size: many; D gene: -; J gene: TRBJ2-6; V gene: TRBV11-2; CDR3 protein: CASRTRRNSGANVLTF; CDR3 DNA: TGTGCCAGCAGGACACGAAGGAACTCTGGGGCCAACGTCCTGACTTTC
clone size: many; D gene: TRBD2; J gene: TRBJ2-5; V gene: TRBV18; CDR3 protein: CASSPRLTSGNQETQYF; CDR3 DNA: TGTGCCAGCTCACCACGGCTGACTAGCGGTAACCAAGAGACCCAGTACTTC
clone size: few; D gene: -; J gene: TRBJ1-2; V gene: TRBV7-3; CDR3 protein: CASSPGTIGGGGYPF; CDR3 DNA: TGTGCCAGCAGTCCCGGGACGATCGGGGGTGGTGGCTACCCCTTC
clone size: many; D gene: -; J gene: TRBJ1-2; V gene: TRBV4-1; CDR3 protein: CASSPFGGDGYTF; CDR3 DNA: TGCGCCAGCAGCCCCTTCGGAGGGGATGGCTACACCTTC
clone size: once; D gene: -; J gene: TRBJ1-4; V gene: TRBV2; CDR3 protein: CASSEWVSDEKLFF; CDR3 DNA: TGTGCCAGCAGTGAGTGGGTTTCTGACGAAAAACTGTTTTTT
clone size: -; D gene: TRBD2; J gene: TRBJ2-7; V gene: TRBV24-1; CDR3 protein: CATSPGLAGGLFYEQYF; CDR3 DNA: TGTGCCACCAGCCCGGGACTAGCGGGGGGCCTATTCTACGAGCAGTACTTC
clone size: -; D gene: -; J gene: TRBJ1-1; V gene: TRBV7-9; CDR3 protein: CASRRETEAFF; CDR3 DNA: TGTGCCAGCAGGCGGGAGACTGAAGCTTTCTTT
clone size: many; D gene: -; J gene: TRBJ2-6; V gene: TRBV6-5; CDR3 protein: CASSYSGGWANVLTF; CDR3 DNA: TGTGCCAGCAGTTACTCCGGTGGCTGGGCCAACGTCCTGACTTTC
clone size: -; D gene: TRBD2; J gene: TRBJ2-7; V gene: TRBV6-2/TRBV6-3; CDR3 protein: CASGWDYTYEQYF; CDR3 DNA: TGTGCCAGCGGTTGGGACTACACCTACGAGCAGTACTTC
clone size: -; D gene: -; J gene: TRBJ1-1; V gene: TRBV20-1; CDR3 protein: CSAPPEWDTEAFF; CDR3 DNA: TGCAGTGCCCCCCCGGAGTGGGACACTGAAGCTTTCTTT
clone size: -; D gene: -; J gene: TRBJ2-6; V gene: TRBV29-1; CDR3 protein: CSVVWGSGANVLTF; CDR3 DNA: TGCAGCGTTGTCTGGGGGAGTGGGGCCAACGTCCTGACTTTC
clone size: many; D gene: TRBD1; J gene: TRBJ2-3; V gene: TRBV11-2; CDR3 protein: CASRDRGRTDTQYF; CDR3 DNA: TGTGCCAGCCGGGACAGGGGGCGAACAGATACGCAGTATTTT